This T cell receptor beta chain was recovered during a study of T cells in narcolepsy. Assay used: immunoSEQ multiplex PCR; TCRdb lists only in-frame clones, some missing. The table has about 35,000 clones, roughly 87% seen once; the top ten hold around 0.9%. This CDR3 is 16 amino acids long. Trimming removed 7 bases from V and 4 bases from J; junction bases left unmatched: 15. Germline V gene sequence: CDR1 SGHNT, CDR2 YENEEA. The sample consisted of CD45RA- memory CD4+ T cells from PBMCs. The chain employs TRBV11-3 and TRBJ2-5; 7 positions agree with TRBD2. The TCR originated in a human donor with narcolepsy. CDR3 amino acids: CASTDSGGALGETQYF. CDR3 coding DNA: TGTGCCAGCACCGACTCGGGGGGTGCATTAGGAGAGACCCAGTACTTC.